This T cell receptor (beta chain) came from a study of blood T cell repertoires in COVID-19 (dated by TCRdb to 2020 to 2021). For context, the study as a whole: Samples from collaborators originated in the United States, Italy and Spain and spanned both the acute and convalescent phases of COVID-19. The material from the prospective study consisted of cDNA or gDNA derived from T cells, B-cell-depleted T cells, or PBMCs. Subjects who had been exposed to COVID-19, were actively infected with it, or had recovered from it provided the deeply sampled blood TCRbeta repertoires that made up the dataset. The repertoires were released in a freely available public database meant as a resource for research on the immune response to SARS-CoV-2. Samples came from the ongoing ImmuneRACE study (first 160 participants) plus 1,254 subjects from 6 global collaborators. Sample metadata almost always included a de-identified subject ID, COVID-19 status, age in years and sex. HLA class I and class II types, where available, came from metadata supplied by the sample provider rather than from assay-based typing. The paper's findings and limits, for the study overall: The amount of clinical and demographic metadata varied by source and participant and was provided uncurated.

Whole blood was collected in K2EDTA tubes by collaborating institutions according to the institutions' own protocols. For TCRbeta analysis, collaborators shipped samples in one of three forms: frozen whole blood, isolated PBMCs, or DNA extracted from either of those sample types. As for this clone: Its antigen remains unidentified. No base quality values were provided; no much bigger clone lies one nucleotide off.

TCRbeta CDR3 regions were amplified from genomic DNA using the immunoSEQ Assay, a bias-controlled multiplex PCR. Per the source publication's procedure: Nucleated cell counts per sample were estimated from amplification of reference gene primers within the assay. To quantify the absolute abundance of each unique TCRbeta CDR3 rearrangement, sequence reads were collapsed and filtered. For each sample, productive Simpson clonality was calculated as the square root of Simpson's diversity index over productive rearrangements. TCRdb obtained this table from immuneACCESS and retained in-frame rearrangements with V and J assigned. These tables miss some clones; where compared with another copy, unresolved V genes account for less than half of the shortfall, and the remainder is unexplained. The V and J calls and clone size are taken from that table; D and trimming were inferred from the DNA. The sample table holds about 17,000 clones, of which over 75% were seen once. The top ten clones comprise roughly 28% of the sample.

CDR3 length: 13 amino acids, cysteine to phenylalanine. Only the CDR3 DNA is retained, 39 bases long and in frame from the first base. CDR1 SGHAT and CDR2 FQDESV are derived from the germline V gene (reference sequence). V is cut back by 5 bases and J by 6 bases, with 5 bases in the junction unmatched. Sequencing input: peripheral blood. This sequence originates from a woman in her 70s with active COVID-19. The receptor chain draws on TRBV11-1 and TRBJ1-2; 8 middle bases align to TRBD1. The CDR3: CASSMDRVDGYTF. The nucleotide sequence is TGTGCCAGCAGCATGGACAGGGTAGATGGCTACACCTTC.